The rows below give T cell receptor beta chains drawn from one sample of a study of CD4 T cells in relation to SARS-CoV-2 and coronaviruses. TCRdb keeps only in-frame clones here, not all; method: immunoSEQ multiplex PCR. The repertoire includes tens of thousands of clones, 73% of them detected once, and roughly 18% sits in the top ten. For these receptors, no antigen is known. Sequencing was performed on CD4+ T cells from PBMCs, cultured in vitro. The receptor source for this set is a human donor in good health. CDR3s include the opening cysteine and the closing phenylalanine or tryptophan. Fields, in order: clone size, D gene, J gene, V gene, CDR3 DNA, CDR3 protein. A D gene is named only where the DNA matches it firmly. The size field is filled for only some rows; it gives once, few, many or a size class.

-,-,TRBJ2-3,TRBV7-8,TGTGCCAGCAGCCCATTCGGAGATAGGACAGATACGCAGTATTTT,CASSPFGDRTDTQYF
-,-,TRBJ1-1,TRBV7-8,TGTGCCAGCAACCCCGGGACCTTTAGATTTGAAGCTTTCTTT,CASNPGTFRFEAFF
-,-,TRBJ1-6,TRBV6-2/TRBV6-3,TGTGCCAGCAACCCATCGGGACGGATGAATTCACCCCTCCACTTT,CASNPSGRMNSPLHF
-,-,TRBJ1-4,TRBV5-1,TGCGCCAGCAGCTTGGCTGGGAACGATGAAAAACTGTTTTTT,CASSLAGNDEKLFF
-,TRBD2,TRBJ2-7,TRBV2,TGTGCCAGCAGTCCTAGCGGTCCCTACGAGCAGTACTTC,CASSPSGPYEQYF
-,TRBD1,TRBJ1-2,TRBV19,TGTGCCAGTAGTACCAGGACAGGATCTAGCTATGGCTACACCTTC,CASSTRTGSSYGYTF
-,TRBD2,TRBJ2-2,TRBV19,TGTGCCACCCGACTAGCGGGCGCGAACACCGGGGAGCTGTTTTTT,CATRLAGANTGELFF
-,-,TRBJ2-3,TRBV7-9,TGTGCCAGCAGCTTAGACGAGCGAGATACGCAGTATTTT,CASSLDERDTQYF
few,TRBD2,TRBJ2-1,TRBV5-4,TGTGCCAGCAGCCGGAGACTAGCGGGAGGGGTGTACAATGAGCAGTTCTTC,CASSRRLAGGVYNEQFF
-,TRBD1,TRBJ1-2,TRBV30,TGTGCCTGGACAGGGGGCGGCTATGGCTACACCTTC,CAWTGGGYGYTF
-,TRBD1,TRBJ2-3,TRBV4-1,TGCGCCAGCAGCCAATTGGGACAGAACACAGATACGCAGTATTTT,CASSQLGQNTDTQYF
-,TRBD1,TRBJ2-5,TRBV5-1,TGCGCCAGCAGCGTGGGGACAGAGGGGGAGACCCAGTACTTC,CASSVGTEGETQYF